The 24 T cell receptor beta chains below all came from one sample that was sequenced in a study of Tregs in tolerant kidney transplant recipients. The assay was immunoSEQ multiplex PCR, and TCRdb's table has in-frame clones only and misses some. This sample's table has about 11,000 clones. The nonmyeloablative bone marrow transplants came from related graft donors, with transient mixed chimerism. The sample here was CD8+ T cells from blood (PBMCs), taken 24 months after the transplant. Receptors were obtained from a human patient who received a combined kidney and bone marrow transplant. Some T cells may be the graft donor's.

Regarding this clone: The CDR3 is cut off 3 residues early in the read; its end comes from the germline J gene. The chain recombines TRBV5-1 with TRBJ2-7; 10 bases map to TRBD1. The CDR3 totals 16 residues. Germline lookup yields CDR1 SGHRS and CDR2 YFSETQ. V shed 4 bases and J 4 bases; nucleotides not matched to a gene: 11. The CDR3 is CASSVPRDRGLYEQYF. CDR3 DNA (partial): TGCGCCAGCAGCGTCCCCCGGGACAGGGGTTTATACGAG.

A note on this clone: The missing CDR3 end, 3 residues past where the read stops, is filled in from the germline J gene. V and J are TRBV13 and TRBJ1-2, with 7 nucleotides matching TRBD1. There are 14 residues in the CDR3. The V segment lost 6 bases and the J segment 3 bases; nucleotides outside the gene matches: 7. Germline CDR1 is PRHDT and CDR2 is FYEKMQ (reference sequence). CDR3 amino acids: CASSSRGFDYGYTF. CDR3 bases read: TGTGCCAGCAGTTCCAGGGGGTTCGACTATGGC.

The CDR3 loop is CSVPDRQHYNEQFF. The CDR3 bases that were read are TGCAGCGTCCCGGACAGGCAACACTACAATGAG. This chain links TRBV29-1 with TRBJ2-1, with 7 bases matching TRBD1. The read comes to an end 3 residues before the CDR3 does, leaving the germline J gene to fill in the end. The germline V gene encodes CDR1 SQVTM and CDR2 ANQGSEA. J was trimmed by 3 bases and V by 6 bases; bases with no gene match: 8. This CDR3 comprises 14 residues.

A word on this clone: The read stops 3 residues short of the end of the CDR3; the missing end is completed from the germline J gene. This chain links TRBV10-2 with TRBJ2-7; D unclear. The CDR3 consists of 14 residues. CDR1 is WSHSY and CDR2 is SAAADI in the germline V gene. V lost 3 bases and J 0 bases, leaving 9 bases between the germline ends. This CDR3 reads CASSDSLSSYEQYF. CDR3 bases read: TGCGCCAGCAGTGACAGTTTAAGCTCCTACGAG.

With regard to this clone: The read comes to an end 3 residues before the CDR3 does, leaving the germline J gene to fill in the end. The chain recombines TRBV6-2 or TRBV6-3 with TRBJ1-3; D might be TRBD1 (6 bases). The ends were cut back, 6 bases at V and 3 bases at J, with 9 bases in the middle. CDR3 length equals 13 residues. CDR1 MNHEY and CDR2 SVGEGT come from the germline V gene. The CDR3 DNA, read in part, is TGTGCCAGCAGACAGGGAAATGGAAACACC. This sequence encodes CASRQGNGNT. The CDR3 reads in full as CASRQGNGNTIYF.

In regard to this clone: Sequencing ends 3 residues short of the CDR3 end; the germline J gene provides the rest. The chain employs TRBV30 and TRBJ2-7, with D maybe TRBD1 (6 bases). V lost 2 bases, J lost 3 bases, and 11 bases lay in between. This CDR3 has 13 residues. Germline values: CDR1 GTSNPN, CDR2 SVGIG (reference sequence). The CDR3 DNA, read in part, is TGTGCCTGGAGTTCCGGACAGTACTACGAG. Translating gives CAWSSGQYYE. From start to end, the CDR3 is CAWSSGQYYEQYF.

In regard to this clone: With the read ending 3 residues before the CDR3 end, the germline J gene is used to fill in that end. The chain employs TRBV19 and TRBJ2-7; the match to TRBD1 covers 12 bases. From germline, CDR1 is LNHDA and CDR2 SQIVND (reference sequence). CDR3 length equals 15 residues. V dropped 3 bases and J dropped 6; count of bases not matched to a gene: 6. The DNA read from the CDR3 is TGTGCCAGTAGTATTACCGGGACAGGGGGCTCCGAG. Translating it yields CASSITGTGGSE. In full, the CDR3 is CASSITGTGGSEQYF.

Comment on this clone: The sequenced fragment ends 3 residues before the CDR3 boundary, so the rest is inferred from the germline J gene. The chain joins TRBV7-6 to TRBJ2-7; no firm D call. V shed 6 bases and J shed 2 bases, with 17 bases lying between them. Germline-derived CDR1 and CDR2 are SGHVS and FNYEAQ. The CDR3 is made up of 15 amino acids. CDR3 bases read: TGTGCCAGCAGTTCCTTCTCTACGCAAGCCTACGAG. As protein: CASSSFSTQAYE. The whole CDR3 sequence reads CASSSFSTQAYEQYF.

About this clone itself: The missing CDR3 end, 3 residues past where the read stops, is filled in from the germline J gene. V and J are TRBV6-1 and TRBJ1-1; 7 bases align to TRBD1. Germline V CDR1 and CDR2: MNHNS, SASEGT. The CDR3 runs to 14 residues. Partial CDR3 DNA: TGTGCCAGCAGTGATACAGGGGACGGAGTTCAA. Its protein product is CASSDTGDGVQ. The entire CDR3 is CASSDTGDGVQAFF.

On this clone: From the germline J gene comes the end of the CDR3, since the read stops 3 residues before it. The chain joins TRBV19 to TRBJ1-4; D gene unclear. Germline V gene lookup returns CDR1 LNHDA and CDR2 SQIVND (reference sequence). The CDR3 has 14 residues. The ends were cut back, 3 bases at V and 0 bases at J, with 5 bases in the middle. The CDR3 bases that were read are TGTGCCAGTAGTATCTACGCAACTAATGAAAAA. It encodes CASSIYATNEK. The whole CDR3 reads CASSIYATNEKLFF.

A note on this clone: The read ends 3 residues shy of where the CDR3 ends; the end is completed using the germline J gene. The V gene is TRBV19, the J gene TRBJ2-5, with 9 bases fitting TRBD1. The CDR3 runs 15 residues. Germline CDR1 reads LNHDA; CDR2 reads SQIVND (reference sequence). Losses at the gene ends were 1 base for V and 1 base for J; bases not matched to a gene: 1. The part of the CDR3 DNA that was read is TGTGCCAGTAGTATAGGACAGGGGGTCCAAGAGACC. Translated: CASSIGQGVQET. The full-length CDR3 reads as CASSIGQGVQETQYF.

In regard to this clone: The read terminates 3 residues before the CDR3 end, so the remaining end is supplied by the germline J gene. The J gene is TRBJ2-3, the V gene TRBV7-7; D is uncertain. Trimming pared 2 bases from V and 4 bases from J, leaving 7 bases between. Germline values: CDR1 SSHAT, CDR2 FNYEAQ (reference sequence). The CDR3 consists of 13 residues. The part of the CDR3 DNA that was read is TGTGCCAGCAGCTTATCAGTTTCAGATACG. Encoded protein: CASSLSVSDT. The CDR3 reads in full as CASSLSVSDTQYF.

CDR3 sequence reads: CASSEVAGDPYEQYF. The DNA read from the CDR3 is TGTGCCAGCAGTGAAGTAGCGGGAGACCCCTACGAG. The gene calls are TRBV2 and TRBJ2-7; 9 nucleotides match TRBD2. The sequenced fragment ends 3 residues before the CDR3 boundary, so the rest is inferred from the germline J gene. Germline V gene lookup returns CDR1 SNHLY and CDR2 FYNNEI. The CDR3 contains 15 residues. The ends lost 1 base at V and 2 bases at J; junction bases unmatched: 3.

About this clone: Its ends do not fully match the called genes, so a read error is possible. The read terminates 3 residues ahead of where the CDR3 ends, so the germline J gene completes it. J is TRBJ1-4 and V is TRBV7-7; possibly TRBD1 for D (5 bases). This CDR3 has 15 residues. Germline CDR1 SSHAT, CDR2 FNYEAQ (reference sequence). CDR3 amino acids: CASSRNWGANEKLFF. Incomplete CDR3 DNA: TGTGCTAGCAGCCGAAACTGGGGGGCTAATGAAAAA.

The CDR3 bases that were read are TGCAGTGCTAGCCCTTGGCGGGAGGGTTCTAATGAG. Translated: CSASPWREGSNE. In full, the CDR3 is CSASPWREGSNEQFF. This chain connects TRBV20-1 to TRBJ2-1, with TRBD2 matching over 9 bases. Sequencing ends 3 residues short of the CDR3 end; the germline J gene provides the rest. V shed 3 bases and J 7 bases; nucleotides not matched to a gene: 10. Germline CDR1 reads DFQATT; CDR2 reads SNEGSKA (reference sequence). The CDR3 spans 15 residues.

Remarks on this clone: The CDR3 extends 3 residues past the end of the read, so its final part is completed from the germline J gene. This chain uses TRBV7-8 with TRBJ2-3, with TRBD2 identical over 10 bases. The CDR3 sequence is 16 residues long. The J segment lost 0 bases and the V segment lost 4 bases, leaving 4 bases of the junction unmatched. The V gene's germline CDR1 is SGHVS and CDR2 FQNEAQ. CDR3 DNA, as far as it was read: TGTGCCAGCAGCTCCCGACTAGCGGGTAGCACAGATACG. Translated, it gives CASSSRLAGSTDT. The entire CDR3 sequence reads CASSSRLAGSTDTQYF.

About this clone: Its ends do not fully match the called genes, so a read error is possible. The read stops 3 residues short of the end of the CDR3; the missing end is completed from the germline J gene. The rearrangement joins TRBV4-2 to TRBJ1-1; TRBD1 might be the D (5 bases). The CDR3 consists of 15 residues. CDR1 is LGHNA and CDR2 is YNFKEQ in the germline V gene. CDR3 sequence: CASSSRAWGDTEAFF. CDR3 bases read: TGCGCCAGCAGCTCGAGGGCCTGGGGCGACACTGAA.

Of note for this clone: The missing CDR3 end, 3 residues past where the read stops, is filled in from the germline J gene. V and J are TRBV7-9 and TRBJ1-1; no clear D gene. Trimming stripped 5 bases from V and 6 bases from J, with 16 bases between. The germline CDR1 and CDR2 sequences are SEHNR and FQNEAQ (reference sequence). The CDR3 spans 14 residues. The CDR3: CASSPKNDYSEAFF. The DNA read from the CDR3 is TGTGCCAGCAGCCCAAAGAATGACTATTCTGAA.

As concerns this clone: The sequence runs out 3 residues before the end of the CDR3; the remainder is reconstructed from the germline J gene. The genes are TRBV5-1 and TRBJ2-7, with D uncertain. V was trimmed by 0 bases and J by 1 base, leaving 5 bases between them. CDR1 SGHRS and CDR2 YFSETQ come from the germline V gene. The CDR3 loop spans 13 amino acids. The sequenced part of the CDR3 DNA is TGCGCCAGCAGCTTGGGTATATCCTACGAG. It specifies CASSLGISYE. The entire CDR3 reads CASSLGISYEQYF.

About this clone itself: The read terminates 3 residues ahead of where the CDR3 ends, so the germline J gene completes it. The V gene is TRBV19, the J gene TRBJ1-5, with TRBD1 matching over 7 bases. This CDR3 contains 14 residues. Trimming cost V 8 bases and J 3 bases; bases outside gene matches: 7. Germline lookup yields CDR1 LNHDA and CDR2 SQIVND (reference sequence). CDR3 sequence: CASEEGAINQPQHF. The CDR3 bases that were read are TGTGCCAGTGAAGAGGGGGCGATCAATCAGCCC.

Details on this clone: With the read ending 3 residues before the CDR3 end, the germline J gene is used to fill in that end. This chain joins TRBV10-3 and TRBJ2-1; D gene uncertain. Germline V CDR1 and CDR2: ENHRY, SYGVKD. The CDR3 is made up of 14 amino acids. Trimming removed 1 base at V and 3 bases at J, with 7 bases between. CDR3 residues: CAISELGSYNEQFF. The sequenced CDR3 bases are TGTGCCATCAGTGAGTTGGGCAGCTACAATGAG.

Note on this clone: The read terminates 3 residues before the CDR3 end, so the remaining end is supplied by the germline J gene. The chain is built from TRBV7-9 and TRBJ2-3, with D unclear. V was trimmed by 0 bases and J by 4 bases, leaving 8 bases between them. This CDR3 comprises 14 residues. Germline V gives CDR1 SEHNR, CDR2 FQNEAQ (reference sequence). CDR3 DNA (partial): TGTGCCAGCAGCTTAGCGCCTATGGCAGATACG. It specifies CASSLAPMADT. In full, the CDR3 reads CASSLAPMADTQYF. The full variable domain, its missing parts supplied by reference TRBV7-9 and TRBJ2-3, is DTGVSQNPRHKITKRGQNVTFRCDPISEHNRLYWYRQTLGQGPEFLTYFQNEAQLEKSRLLSDRFSAERPKGSFSTLEIQRTEQGDSAMYLCASSLAPMADTQYFGPGTRLTVL.

The CDR3 bases that were read are TGCGCCAGTTCGACAGGGGCGGCCTACGAG. Protein sequence: CASSTGAAYE. The whole CDR3 region reads CASSTGAAYEQYF. The rearrangement links TRBV4-1 to TRBJ2-7; TRBD1 matches at 8 bases. The read falls 3 residues short of the CDR3 end, and the missing part is taken from the germline J gene. The CDR3 totals 13 residues. The V and J ends lost 9 bases and 2 bases, in that order; junction bases with no gene match: 6. Germline CDR1 reads MGHRA; CDR2 reads YSYEKL.

Notes on this clone: Read data end 3 residues before the CDR3 end; the end is taken from the germline J gene. The V and J genes are TRBV7-8 and TRBJ2-5, with 7 bases identical to TRBD1. Trimming removed 1 base from V and 2 bases from J; junction bases left unmatched: 10. Germline CDR1 and CDR2: SGHVS and FQNEAQ. CDR3 length: 17 residues. The CDR3 bases that were read are TGTGCCAGCAGCTTAGTATTGGTACAGGGGATTCAAGAGACC. It yields the protein CASSLVLVQGIQET. The entire CDR3 protein reads CASSLVLVQGIQETQYF.